Below, 22 T cell receptor beta chains from the same sample are listed, as sequenced in a study of T-cell reconstitution after alpha-beta-depleted transplantation in children (dated by TCRdb to between 2015 and 2016). Taken with the paper, the label for treatment or condition translates to: allogeneic hematopoietic cell transplantation with graft depleted of TCRalphabeta T cells and CD19 B cells. The library relied on PCR. The instrument was an Illumina HiSeq 2500. To normalize quantification of the TCRbeta repertoire, the TCR libraries were built with molecular barcoding that relied on unique molecular identifiers. TCRdb applied fastp at Q25 and MiXCR to the public reads, then kept only in-frame beta chains. Entries that share a CDR3 protein sequence are merged under the most common genes and DNA. The sample profile shows a few hundred thousand distinct CDR3 sequences; 25% to 30% of them were found once. The top ten clones comprise under 45% of the sample.

The starting material was PBMCs, obtained before TCRalphabeta/CD19-depleted stem cell transplant. Receptors originate from a boy younger than two with Wiskott-Aldrich syndrome, due to receive a stem cell transplant.

This chain connects TRBV20-1 to TRBJ2-3; D might be TRBD1 (5 bases). This CDR3 comprises 17 residues. V lost 3 bases and J lost 3, with 22 bases in between. Germline CDR1 DFQATT, CDR2 SNEGSKA (reference sequence). The CDR3 nucleotides read TGCAGTGCTAGTCTCAAGCGCAGGGTATTAAGAACAGATACGCAGTATTTT. Residues: CSASLKRRVLRTDTQYF.

The V gene is TRBV30, the J gene TRBJ1-4, with TRBD1 as a possible D gene (5 bases). The CDR3 totals 13 residues. Germline V lookup: CDR1 GTSNPN, CDR2 SVGIG (reference sequence). Trimming cost V 3 bases and J 8 bases, with 13 bases left between them. The CDR3 sequence is CAWRLRGEEKLFF. CDR3 sequence (DNA): TGTGCCTGGAGATTGCGGGGGGAGGAAAAACTGTTTTTT.

A few counts support this clonotype. The rearrangement joins TRBV12-3 or TRBV12-4 to TRBJ2-1; D ambiguous. This CDR3 has 14 residues. Trimming took 6 bases from V and 6 from J, leaving 15 bases between them. The CDR3 coding sequence is TGTGCCAGCAGCCCATTGGTTATGGCCAATGAGCAGTTCTTC. This sequence encodes CASSPLVMANEQFF.

This rearrangement joins TRBV4-1 to TRBJ2-4, with TRBD2 matching 8 bases. The CDR3 totals 20 residues. Germline CDR1 and CDR2: MGHRA and YSYEKL. V lost 0 bases, J lost 1 base, and 14 bases stayed unmatched. The CDR3 coding sequence is TGCGCCAGCAGCCAAGATGGGCTAGCGGGCCGATGGGTGGCCAAAAACATTCAGTACTTC. Translation gives CASSQDGLAGRWVAKNIQYF.

In this sample, this clonotype turned up a few times. This rearrangement joins TRBV28 to TRBJ2-5, with TRBD2 matching over 11 bases. The trim removed 9 bases at V and 4 bases at J, leaving 1 base unmatched. The CDR3 spans 12 residues. Germline lookup yields CDR1 MDHEN and CDR2 SYDVKM. Here the CDR3 DNA reads TGTGCCAGTGGACTAGCGGGAGAGACCCAGTACTTC. This translates into CASGLAGETQYF.

This clonotype showed up just a few times. The chain employs TRBV20-1 and TRBJ1-5; no clear D gene. The CDR3 contains 13 residues. The germline gives CDR1 DFQATT, CDR2 SNEGSKA (reference sequence). V was clipped by 6 bases and J by 0 bases, with 9 bases between them. As DNA, the CDR3 is TGCAGTGCCACTCGTTATAGCAATCAGCCCCAGCATTTT. This translates into CSATRYSNQPQHF.

The chain has TRBV20-1 and TRBJ1-3; no firm D call. From germline, CDR1 is DFQATT and CDR2 SNEGSKA (reference sequence). The ends were cut back, 5 bases at V and 3 bases at J, with 14 bases in the middle. There are 14 residues in the CDR3. Written as DNA, the CDR3 is TGCAGTGCTTACCGCCCGGGGAGTGGAAACACCATATATTTT. Amino acid sequence: CSAYRPGSGNTIYF.

The rearrangement links TRBV6-1 to TRBJ2-7, with 13 bases matching TRBD2. The CDR3 length is 15 residues. CDR1 is MNHNS, CDR2 SASEGT, per germline. Trimming at V came to 6 bases and at J to 10 bases, leaving 12 bases not matched to a gene. Here the CDR3 DNA reads TGTGCCAGCAGCCCTTGGACTAGCGGGAGTATGGGACAGTACTTC. It is translated as CASSPWTSGSMGQYF.

A few counts support this clonotype. The chain uses TRBV29-1 and TRBJ2-5, with D possibly TRBD1 on 6 matching bases. Germline-derived CDR1 and CDR2 are SQVTM and ANQGSEA. This CDR3 is built from 17 residues. The V end lost 3 bases, the J end lost 4 bases, and 24 bases lay between the germline ends. The CDR3: CSVDSSPDKWDIETQYF. In DNA form, the CDR3 reads TGCAGCGTTGATTCGTCGCCGGACAAATGGGACATAGAGACCCAGTACTTC.

The chain uses TRBV10-3 and TRBJ2-1, with 8 nucleotides matching TRBD2. In germline, CDR1 is ENHRY, CDR2 SYGVKD. The length of the CDR3 is 18 residues. J lost 0 bases, V lost 4 bases, and 11 bases had no gene match. The CDR3 loop reads CAISGQLAVSSSYNEQFF. The CDR3 DNA sequence: TGTGCCATCAGTGGTCAACTAGCGGTCTCTAGCTCCTACAATGAGCAGTTCTTC.

This clonotype was recorded a few times. The V call is TRBV7-9, the J call TRBJ2-1; TRBD2 is a possible D gene (6 bases). This CDR3 region has 15 residues. CDR1 and CDR2 (germline): SEHNR, FQNEAQ (reference sequence). V lost 2 bases to trimming and J lost 9 bases, with 17 bases between them. The CDR3 protein is CASSLSSGQVPEQFF. CDR3 in DNA: TGTGCCAGCAGCTTAAGCAGCGGGCAGGTTCCTGAGCAGTTCTTC. The full variable domain, completed using reference TRBV7-9 and TRBJ2-1, is DTGVSQNPRHKITKRGQNVTFRCDPISEHNRLYWYRQTLGQGPEFLTYFQNEAQLEKSRLLSDRFSAERPKGSFSTLEIQRTEQGDSAMYLCASSLSSGQVPEQFFGPGTRLTVL.

The rearrangement links TRBV24-1 to TRBJ2-3, with TRBD2 identical over 9 bases. V shed 4 bases and J 0 bases; nucleotides not matched to a gene: 1. The CDR3 is 15 residues long. Germline CDR1 is KGHDR and CDR2 is SFDVKD. In nucleotides, the CDR3 is TGTGCCACCAGTGAAGCGGGAGGCAGCACAGATACGCAGTATTTT. Its protein product is CATSEAGGSTDTQYF.

The chain links TRBV5-5 to TRBJ2-1; D not resolved. This CDR3 region has 17 residues. The germline V gene has CDR1 SGHKS and CDR2 YYEKEE (reference sequence). The germline V and J ends were trimmed by 0 bases and 0 bases, with 13 bases remaining between them. CDR3 in DNA: TGTGCCAGCAGCTTGGCCTGGGCCAGGAGCTCCTACAATGAGCAGTTCTTC. This encodes CASSLAWARSSYNEQFF. The whole variable domain, remainder taken from reference TRBV5-5 and TRBJ2-1, is DAGVTQSPTHLIKTRGQQVTLRCSPISGHKSVSWYQQVLGQGPQFIFQYYEKEERGRGNFPDRFSARQFPNYSSELNVNALLLGDSALYLCASSLAWARSSYNEQFFGPGTRLTVL.

This chain links TRBV20-1 with TRBJ2-7, with 7 bases lining up with TRBD2. The CDR3 has 14 residues. Germline CDR1 reads DFQATT; CDR2 reads SNEGSKA (reference sequence). J lost 2 bases, V lost 3 bases, and 7 bases had no gene match. CDR3 loop: CSARYAGVPYEQYF. CDR3 bases: TGCAGTGCTAGGTACGCGGGAGTGCCCTACGAGCAGTACTTC.

The genes are TRBV5-1 and TRBJ2-4; tentatively, D is TRBD1 (6 bases). There are 13 residues in the CDR3. V was pared by 4 bases and J by 9 bases, with 14 bases between. Germline V lookup: CDR1 SGHRS, CDR2 YFSETQ. The CDR3: CASSPRGHPIQYF. The CDR3 DNA reads as TGCGCCAGCAGCCCGAGGGGACACCCCATTCAGTACTTC.

This chain links TRBV29-1 with TRBJ2-1; 8 nucleotides line up with TRBD1. Germline lookup yields CDR1 SQVTM and CDR2 ANQGSEA. Unmatched junction bases numbered 5, after V lost 5 bases and J lost 2 bases. The CDR3 is 14 amino acids. The CDR3 loop is CSVPRTGPYNEQFF. In DNA form, the CDR3 reads TGCAGCGTTCCTCGGACAGGGCCCTACAATGAGCAGTTCTTC.

The chain uses TRBV20-1 and TRBJ1-1, with TRBD1 matching over 7 bases. Germline lookup yields CDR1 DFQATT and CDR2 SNEGSKA (reference sequence). V was clipped by 6 bases and J by 5 bases; unmatched bases: 12. CDR3 length: 14 amino acids. CDR3 in amino acids: CSAKMRGLGTEAFF. The CDR3 nucleotides are TGCAGTGCAAAGATGAGGGGGCTGGGAACTGAAGCTTTCTTT.

This clonotype was seen a handful of times. The chain combines TRBV5-1 with TRBJ2-1; unclear D gene. The ends were cut back, 0 bases at V and 5 bases at J, with 12 bases in the middle. The CDR3 totals 15 residues. Germline V lookup: CDR1 SGHRS, CDR2 YFSETQ. The CDR3 here is CASSLVGGSHNEQFF. CDR3 nucleotide sequence: TGCGCCAGCAGCTTGGTTGGCGGTTCACACAATGAGCAGTTCTTC.

This chain uses TRBV20-1 with TRBJ1-1; D not resolved. V was shortened by 0 bases and J by 2 bases, with 7 bases between the two germline ends. The germline V gene has CDR1 DFQATT and CDR2 SNEGSKA (reference sequence). The CDR3 is 13 amino acids. CDR3 loop: CSARDGSNTEAFF. The CDR3 DNA is TGCAGTGCTAGAGATGGCTCTAACACTGAAGCTTTCTTT.

This clonotype was observed a few times. The V and J genes are TRBV10-3 and TRBJ2-1, with a tentative D call TRBD2 (6 bases). The CDR3 is 15 residues long. V was clipped by 3 bases and J by 6 bases, with 15 bases between them. Germline-derived CDR1 and CDR2 are ENHRY and SYGVKD. The CDR3 DNA follows: TGTGCCATCAGTGATGGACGACTAGGGAGCAATGAGCAGTTCTTC. Protein sequence: CAISDGRLGSNEQFF.

V gene TRBV5-1 combines with J gene TRBJ2-1; perhaps TRBD2 as D (5 bases). The CDR3 is 17 residues long. Trimming shortened V by 3 bases and J by 0 bases, and 16 bases separated the two germline ends. Germline V CDR1 and CDR2: SGHRS, YFSETQ. CDR3: CASSSGSIAGSYNEQFF. The CDR3 DNA reads as TGCGCCAGCAGCTCTGGGTCGATCGCGGGCTCCTACAATGAGCAGTTCTTC. Combining the CDR3 with reference TRBV5-1 and TRBJ2-1 gives the whole variable domain KAGVTQTPRYLIKTRGQQVTLSCSPISGHRSVSWYQQTPGQGLQFLFEYFSETQRNKGNFPGRFSGRQFSNSRSEMNVSTLELGDSALYLCASSSGSIAGSYNEQFFGPGTRLTVL.

V and J are TRBV7-9 and TRBJ2-7, with TRBD2 as a possible D gene (6 bases). Deletions cut 5 bases from V and 0 bases from J, with 17 bases between. This CDR3 has 16 amino acids. The germline V gene encodes CDR1 SEHNR and CDR2 FQNEAQ (reference sequence). Written as DNA, the CDR3 is TGTGCCAGCAGCCTGGAATTAGCGGCCGCCTCCTACGAGCAGTACTTC. This translates into CASSLELAAASYEQYF. Supplemented by reference TRBV7-9 and TRBJ2-7, the full variable domain reads DTGVSQNPRHKITKRGQNVTFRCDPISEHNRLYWYRQTLGQGPEFLTYFQNEAQLEKSRLLSDRFSAERPKGSFSTLEIQRTEQGDSAMYLCASSLELAAASYEQYFGPGTRLTVT.